Sequencing of this T cell receptor (beta chain) was carried out in a study of T-cell reconstitution after alpha-beta-depleted transplantation in children. Overall study results and limits: Diversity and T-cell counts at one year after transplant derived mostly from new T cells. The origin of high day-60 TCRbeta diversity in some patients lay in surviving recipient T cells and thymic progenitors. Approximately two months post-transplant, alpha-beta T cells reportedly originated from several hundred expanded graft clones.

Germline values: CDR1 SNHLY, CDR2 FYNNEI. The CDR3 contains 15 residues. Between the trimmed V and J ends, which lost 6 bases and 1 base, there was a span of 12 bases. This clonotype was seen repeatedly, ten times or more. Its target is not known. Unique molecular identifiers were built into the TCRbeta library. TCRdb re-analysed the PCR reads in MiXCR, keeping a single row per CDR3 protein. The table includes 90,000 to 130,000 distinct CDR3 sequences, 5% to 7% detected once. The sample was PBMCs, mostly from graft donor cells, taken 360 days after TCRalphabeta/CD19-depleted stem cell transplant. This receptor was obtained from a male patient between 2 and 15 years old who had a stem cell transplant for acute lymphoblastic leukemia, so the T cells may come from the graft donor. V is TRBV2 and J is TRBJ2-2; D is possibly TRBD1 or TRBD2 (5 bases each). DNA of the CDR3: TGTGCCAGCAGCGGTTGGGGGAGGAACACCGGGGAGCTGTTTTTT. This translates into CASSGWGRNTGELFF. Supplemented by reference TRBV2 and TRBJ2-2, the full variable domain reads EPEVTQTPSHQVTQMGQEVILRCVPISNHLYFYWYRQILGQKVEFLVSFYNNEISEKSEIFDDQFSVERPDGSNFTLKIRSTKLEDSAMYFCASSGWGRNTGELFFGEGSRLTVL.